This T cell receptor beta chain was recovered during a study of metastatic and nonmetastatic thyroid tumors. At the level of the study: Samples came from malignant and benign thyroid patients, and repertoires were compared across blood and tumor or nodule tissue.

TCRdb re-processed the PCR reads through MiXCR. The sample holds 4,000 to 5,000 clones, approximately 17% seen once. Until they underwent thyroid surgery, no patient had received any treatment. J was trimmed by 0 bases and V by 5 bases; bases with no gene match: 6. Germline V CDR1 and CDR2: ENHRY, SYGVKD. The CDR3 consists of 16 residues. This clone came up a few times. The sequence was collected from a female donor with papillary thyroid cancer or a benign thyroid nodule (not recorded which). Some clones in this sample may be carry-over from other donors' samples. The sequenced sample consisted of adjacent normal tissue. This chain links TRBV10-3 with TRBJ2-2; 7 nucleotides agree with TRBD1. The CDR3 protein is CAISNRGRTNTGELFF. The CDR3, as DNA: TGTGCCATCAGTAACAGGGGACGGACGAACACCGGGGAGCTGTTTTTT.